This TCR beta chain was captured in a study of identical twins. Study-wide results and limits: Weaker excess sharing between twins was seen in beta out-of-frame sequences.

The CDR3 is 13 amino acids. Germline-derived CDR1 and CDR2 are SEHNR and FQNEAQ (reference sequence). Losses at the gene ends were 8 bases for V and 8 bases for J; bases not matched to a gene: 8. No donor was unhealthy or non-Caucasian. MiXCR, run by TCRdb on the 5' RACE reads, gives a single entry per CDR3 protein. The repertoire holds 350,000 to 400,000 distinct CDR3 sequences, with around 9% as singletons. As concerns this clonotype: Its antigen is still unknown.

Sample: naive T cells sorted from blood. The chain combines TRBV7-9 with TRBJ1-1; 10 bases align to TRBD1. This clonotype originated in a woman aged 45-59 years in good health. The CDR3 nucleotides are TGTGCCAGCGGTAGACAGGGGGCGGTGGAAGCTTTCTTT. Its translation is CASGRQGAVEAFF.